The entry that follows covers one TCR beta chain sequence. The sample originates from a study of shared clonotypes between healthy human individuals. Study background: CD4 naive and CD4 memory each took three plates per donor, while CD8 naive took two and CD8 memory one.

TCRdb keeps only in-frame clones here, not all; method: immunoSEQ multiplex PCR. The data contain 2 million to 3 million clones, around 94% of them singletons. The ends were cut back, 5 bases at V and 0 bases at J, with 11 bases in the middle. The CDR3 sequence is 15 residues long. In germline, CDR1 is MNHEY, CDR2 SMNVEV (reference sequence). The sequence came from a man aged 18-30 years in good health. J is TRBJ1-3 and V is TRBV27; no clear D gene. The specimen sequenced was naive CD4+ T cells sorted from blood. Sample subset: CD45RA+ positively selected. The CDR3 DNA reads TGTGCCAGCAGTCCCCAGGAAAGCTCTGGAAACACCATATATTTT. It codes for CASSPQESSGNTIYF.